One sample yielded the 14 T cell receptor beta chains listed below, sequenced in a study of blood T cell repertoires in COVID-19. The repertoire was sequenced with immunoSEQ multiplex PCR; TCRdb's copy has only in-frame clones and lacks some. The data show 130,000 or so clones, with roughly 80% seen just once and approximately 18% held by the top ten. Source material: peripheral blood. The receptor source for this set is a woman of 80 years or more with acute or convalescent COVID-19.

This clone was detected only once. The genes are TRBV4-3 and TRBJ2-1; 10 bases fit TRBD2. V was clipped by 3 bases and J by 7 bases; unmatched bases: 0. The CDR3 sequence is 13 residues long. Germline CDR1 LGHNA, CDR2 YSLEER. The CDR3 DNA reads TGCGCCAGCAGCCAGGGACTAGCGAATGAGCAGTTCTTC. This translates into CASSQGLANEQFF.

This chain uses TRBV14 with TRBJ2-2; 8 nucleotides align to TRBD2. Looked up from germline, CDR1 is SGHDN and CDR2 is FVKESK. V was pared by 1 base and J by 6 bases, with 4 bases of the junction left unmatched. The CDR3 length is 15 residues. The CDR3 spells CASSQVGGVSGELFF. In DNA, the CDR3 is TGTGCCAGCAGCCAAGTCGGGGGGGTCTCCGGGGAGCTGTTTTTT.

V usage is TRBV10-3 and J usage is TRBJ1-1; D may be TRBD1 (5 bases). With 6 bases removed from V and 2 bases from J, the gap between germline ends came to 10 bases. Looked up from germline, CDR1 is ENHRY and CDR2 is SYGVKD. The length of the CDR3 is 13 residues. DNA of the CDR3: TGTGCCATCAGGGGGGACTCTAACACTGAAGCTTTCTTT. Its protein product is CAIRGDSNTEAFF.

This clone was counted once. The genes are TRBV18 and TRBJ1-6; TRBD1 agrees at 8 bases. The V and J ends lost 3 bases and 11 bases, in that order; junction bases with no gene match: 9. The CDR3 loop spans 15 amino acids. From germline, CDR1 is KGHSH and CDR2 LQKENI. The CDR3 DNA is TGTGCCAGCTCACCGATAGGACAGGGCGCGACACCCCTCCACTTT. Amino acids: CASSPIGQGATPLHF.

This clone turned up a few times. V gene TRBV6-2 or TRBV6-3 combines with J gene TRBJ2-7, with D maybe TRBD1 (6 bases). Germline values: CDR1 MNHEY, CDR2 SVGEGT. Trimming took 4 bases from V and 4 from J, leaving 8 bases between them. This CDR3 comprises 12 residues. In nucleotides, the CDR3 is TGTGCCAGCAGTTCAGGGGTGTACGAGCAGTACTTC. Amino acids: CASSSGVYEQYF.

V and J are TRBV6-5 and TRBJ2-3; tentative D call: TRBD2 (5 bases). The CDR3 totals 14 residues. Trimming removed 7 bases from V and 4 bases from J, with 15 bases in between. CDR1 is MNHEY and CDR2 is SVGAGI in the germline V gene. Here the CDR3 DNA reads TGTGCCAGCAAACGCGGTCTGGGAGCAGATACGCAGTATTTT. Translation gives CASKRGLGADTQYF.

The V call is TRBV7-2, the J call TRBJ1-4; TRBD1 aligns across 12 bases. Germline V CDR1 and CDR2: SGHTA, FQGNSA. This CDR3 region has 16 residues. The V gene end was trimmed by 5 bases and the J gene end by 7 bases; junction bases not matched to a gene: 8. CDR3 sequence: CASSRGQGARGEKLFF. CDR3 nucleotide sequence: TGTGCCAGCAGCCGGGGACAGGGGGCGAGAGGTGAAAAACTGTTTTTT.

Only a few counts were recorded for this clone. The CDR3 sequence: CASSVNSKISGNTIYF. In DNA form, the CDR3 reads TGTGCCAGCAGCGTAAATAGCAAGATCTCTGGAAACACCATATATTTT. The rearrangement links TRBV9 to TRBJ1-3; unclear D gene. The CDR3 has 16 residues. Germline CDR1 SGDLS, CDR2 YYNGEE. The V end lost 1 base, the J end lost 0 bases, and 11 bases lay between the germline ends.

The chain links TRBV27 to TRBJ2-3; D might be TRBD2 (6 bases). Trimming stripped 6 bases from V and 6 bases from J, with 13 bases between. Germline lookup yields CDR1 MNHEY and CDR2 SMNVEV (reference sequence). The CDR3 spans 13 residues. The DNA of the CDR3 is TGTGCCAGCAGCCCCGGGAGCTCCGATACGCAGTATTTT. Encoded protein: CASSPGSSDTQYF.

The rearrangement links TRBV10-2 to TRBJ1-4; D call uncertain. Germline V gene data show CDR1 as WSHSY and CDR2 as SAAADI. The CDR3 contains 12 residues. V gave up 7 bases and J gave up 5 bases, with 8 bases separating them. The CDR3 here is CASTAGNEKLFF. The CDR3 nucleotides read TGCGCCAGCACCGCAGGCAATGAAAAACTGTTTTTT.

The chain recombines TRBV4-1 with TRBJ1-2; 9 nucleotides line up with TRBD1. The CDR3 is 16 residues long. Germline V gene lookup returns CDR1 MGHRA and CDR2 YSYEKL. J gave up 4 bases and V 0 bases, and 6 bases lay outside the gene matches. As DNA, the CDR3 is TGCGCCAGCAGCCAAGATAGGGGACAGGGAGTCTATGGCTACACCTTC. Encoded protein: CASSQDRGQGVYGYTF.

The chain links TRBV3-1 (or the pseudogene TRBV3-2) to TRBJ2-1; a possible D gene is TRBD2 (6 bases). Germline-derived CDR1 and CDR2 are LGHDT and YNNKEL (reference sequence). The CDR3 runs to 16 residues. Trimming took off 0 bases at V and 15 bases at J, with 24 bases between the two ends. CDR3 residues: CASSQDYGVAGTKPFF. The CDR3 DNA reads as TGTGCCAGCAGCCAAGATTATGGGGTGGCGGGAACTAAACCGTTCTTC.

This clone appeared once. The rearrangement links TRBV29-1 to TRBJ1-1, with no clear D. The CDR3 is 12 amino acids. Trimming shortened V by 1 base and J by 2 bases, and 5 bases separated the two germline ends. Germline CDR1 SQVTM, CDR2 ANQGSEA. DNA for the CDR3: TGCAGCGTTGAAGGACTTAACACTGAAGCTTTCTTT. It is translated as CSVEGLNTEAFF.

For this clone: At one end the junction does not follow the germline gene, possibly because of a read error. This chain links TRBV29-1 with TRBJ1-2; 7 bases are a match to TRBD1. Per the germline V gene, CDR1 is SQVTM and CDR2 is ANQGSEA. The CDR3 covers 13 residues. Here the CDR3 DNA reads TGCAGCGTTGCCCAAGGACAGGCTTACGCTACGGCCTTC. Protein product: CSVAQGQAYATAF.